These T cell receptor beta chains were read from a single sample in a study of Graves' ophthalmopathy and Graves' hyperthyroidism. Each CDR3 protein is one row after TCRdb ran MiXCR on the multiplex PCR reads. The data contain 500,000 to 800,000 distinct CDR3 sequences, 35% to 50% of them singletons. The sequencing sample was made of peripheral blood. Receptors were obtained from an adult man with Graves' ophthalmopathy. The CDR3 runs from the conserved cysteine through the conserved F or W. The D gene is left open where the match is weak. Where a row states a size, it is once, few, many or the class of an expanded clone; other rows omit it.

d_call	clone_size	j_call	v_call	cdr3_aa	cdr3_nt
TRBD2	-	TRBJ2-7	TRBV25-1	CASSYSGGATGHEQYF	TGTGCCAGCAGTTACTCGGGGGGGGCCACTGGCCACGAGCAGTACTTC
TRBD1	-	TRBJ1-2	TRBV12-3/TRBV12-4	CASSSRWGQGISSWNYGYTF	TGTGCCAGCAGTTCACGCTGGGGACAGGGGATATCAAGTTGGAACTATGGCTACACCTTC
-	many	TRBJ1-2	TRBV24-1	CATSDLSSYGYTF	TGTGCCACCAGTGATTTGTCCAGCTATGGCTACACCTTC
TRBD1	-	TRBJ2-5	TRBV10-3	CAISSDPAGGMETQYF	TGTGCCATCAGTTCTGACCCGGCAGGGGGCATGGAGACCCAGTACTTC
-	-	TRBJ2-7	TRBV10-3	CGRVGKAAYEQYF	TGTGGTAGGGTGGGGAAGGCGGCCTACGAGCAGTACTTC
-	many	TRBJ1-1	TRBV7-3	CASSQYRGENTEAFF	TGTGCCAGCAGCCAATATAGGGGTGAGAACACTGAAGCTTTCTTT
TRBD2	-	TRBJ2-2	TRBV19	CASSPRGASGRAGELFF	TGTGCCAGTAGTCCCCGGGGGGCTAGCGGGAGAGCCGGGGAGCTGTTTTTT
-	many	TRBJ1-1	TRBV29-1	CSAGSDTEAFF	TGCAGCGCCGGTAGTGACACTGAAGCTTTCTTT
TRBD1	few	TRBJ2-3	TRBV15	CATVRDRRTDTQYF	TGTGCCACGGTCCGGGACAGACGCACAGATACGCAGTATTTT
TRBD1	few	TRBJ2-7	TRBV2	CASSYIGTGIYEQYF	TGTGCCAGCAGTTACATCGGGACAGGGATCTACGAGCAGTACTTC
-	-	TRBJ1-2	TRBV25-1	CVSSETTGYGYTF	TGTGTCAGCAGTGAAACTACAGGCTATGGCTACACCTTC
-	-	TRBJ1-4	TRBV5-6	CASSMSASGTDNEKLFF	TGTGCCAGCAGCATGAGTGCTAGCGGGACCGATAATGAAAAACTGTTTTTT